A selection of T cell receptor beta chains follows, all from one sample in a study of shared clonotypes between healthy human individuals. Sequencing used immunoSEQ multiplex PCR; TCRdb keeps in-frame clones, though not all of them. This table holds around 510,000 clones, around 81% found once. The source material was PBMCs. These receptors came from a woman aged 40 to 50 in good health. Some clones in this sample may be carry-over from other donors' samples. CDR3s include the opening cysteine and the closing phenylalanine or tryptophan. The order of the fields is clone size, J gene, V gene, D gene, CDR3 DNA, CDR3 protein. The D gene is left open where the match is weak. Some rows have no size entry. The others give once, few or many, or a class for an expanded clone.

NA TRBJ2-1 TRBV4-1 NA TGCGCCAGCAGCCGTTTTGAAATGGGACTCCTTCTCCGCAATGAGCAGTTCTTC CASSRFEMGLLLRNEQFF
NA TRBJ2-1 TRBV6-6 NA TGTGCCAGCAGTCAGACTAGAGACAATGAGCAGTTCTTC CASSQTRDNEQFF
NA TRBJ2-4 TRBV5-4 TRBD1 TGTGCCAGCAGCACCGGGACAGATAAAGCCAAAAACATTCAGTACTTC CASSTGTDKAKNIQYF
NA TRBJ1-4 TRBV14 NA TGTGCCAGCAGCCGGGCAGCTAATGAAAAACTGTTTTTT CASSRAANEKLFF
NA TRBJ2-5 TRBV6-6 NA TGTGCCAGCAACAAACCGGGACCTCCCGAAGAGACCCAGTACTTC CASNKPGPPEETQYF
NA TRBJ1-2 TRBV29-1 NA TGCAGCGTTAGTTGGGACTCCTCAGTGAACGGCTACACCTTC CSVSWDSSVNGYTF
NA TRBJ1-5 TRBV28 NA TGTGCCAGCAGTTACCTGGGGGGGAACGATGAGCCCCAGCATTTT CASSYLGGNDEPQHF
NA TRBJ2-7 TRBV28 NA TGTGCCAGCAGTTCCCCACAGGGTTACGAGCAGTACTTC CASSSPQGYEQYF
NA TRBJ2-5 TRBV7-3 NA TGTGCCAGCAGCTTAGAGCGTGGCAGGGGTGAGGGGGAGACCCAGTACTTC CASSLERGRGEGETQYF
NA TRBJ2-7 TRBV7-3 NA TGTGCCAGCAGCTTATCTGGCGGGAATACCTACGAGCAGTACTTC CASSLSGGNTYEQYF
NA TRBJ2-1 TRBV10-3 NA TGTGCCATCAGGACGGCGCAGGATGAGCAGTTCTTC CAIRTAQDEQFF
few TRBJ2-4 TRBV27 NA TGTGCCAGCAGTTTAGGGCTTCAGGTAAACATTCAGTACTTC CASSLGLQVNIQYF
NA TRBJ2-7 TRBV2 TRBD2 TGTGCCAGCCTGAGGGACTACTCCTACGAGCAGTACTTC CASLRDYSYEQYF
NA TRBJ1-1 TRBV29-1 TRBD1 TGCAGCGTTGAACACCCGACAGGGGGCCTATTGAACACTGAAGCTTTCTTT CSVEHPTGGLLNTEAFF
NA TRBJ2-7 TRBV28 NA TGTGCCAGCAGTCCCGGGACGGAAGCCTACGAGCAGTACTTC CASSPGTEAYEQYF
NA TRBJ2-6 TRBV11-2 NA TGTGCCAGCCAAAGACCCGGGGGGGCCAACGTCCTGACTTTC CASQRPGGANVLTF
once TRBJ2-7 TRBV7-2 NA TGTGCCAGCAGCTTAGCTGACGGGAAACCGCAGTACTTC CASSLADGKPQYF
NA TRBJ2-3 TRBV7-9 NA TGTGCCAGCAGCTTAGGCGCCAGTACAGATACGCAGTATTTT CASSLGASTDTQYF
NA TRBJ2-3 TRBV30 NA TGTGCCTGGAGTGTGCAGTATACGCAGTATTTT CAWSVQYTQYF
NA TRBJ2-3 TRBV21-1 NA TGTGCCAGCAGCACGTTGACAGGGCGACACACAGATACGCAGTATTTT CASSTLTGRHTDTQYF
many TRBJ1-2 TRBV28 NA TGTGCCAGCACGGGAATTTTGTGGGTGAGGTATGGCTACACCTTC CASTGILWVRYGYTF
NA TRBJ2-3 TRBV7-2 TRBD2 TGTGCCAGCAGCATGGGGCCACAACTAGCGGGGCTCACAGATACGCAGTATTTT CASSMGPQLAGLTDTQYF
NA TRBJ1-5 TRBV7-9 NA TGTGCCAGCAGCTTAGTTATGGGGAATCAGCCCCAGCATTTT CASSLVMGNQPQHF
NA TRBJ1-4 TRBV7-2 NA TGTGCCAGCAGCTTATGGGGTGTGGTCTCAACTAATGAAAAACTGTTTTTT CASSLWGVVSTNEKLFF